Listed here are 27 T cell receptor beta chains from one sample, sequenced in a study of blood T cell repertoires in COVID-19. Assay: immunoSEQ multiplex PCR; the TCRdb copy retains only in-frame clones and omits some. The data show hundreds of thousands of clones, 80% to 90% seen once. Sequenced material: PBMCs or T cells enriched from blood (not recorded which). These receptors were taken from a woman aged 45-60 years in a cohort exposed to, infected with or recovered from COVID-19 (not recorded which).

The chain has TRBV9 and TRBJ2-5; 9 nucleotides align to TRBD2. CDR1 and CDR2 from the germline V gene are SGDLS and YYNGEE. CDR3 size: 16 residues. The trim removed 1 base at V and 1 base at J, leaving 5 bases unmatched. The CDR3 is CASSVSPSGAQETQYF. CDR3 bases: TGTGCCAGCAGCGTAAGTCCTAGCGGGGCCCAAGAGACCCAGTACTTC.

This chain uses TRBV30 with TRBJ1-4; D unclear. The CDR3 has 14 residues. Germline CDR1 and CDR2: GTSNPN and SVGIG (reference sequence). Trimming cost V 3 bases and J 8 bases, with 16 bases left between them. The CDR3 nucleotides read TGTGCCTGGAGCCCAGGAACTTTTCGAGAAAAACTGTTTTTT. Protein product: CAWSPGTFREKLFF. Drawing the rest from reference TRBV30 and TRBJ1-4, the complete variable domain is SQTIHQWPATLVQPVGSPLSLECTVEGTSNPNLYWYRQAAGRGLQLLFYSVGIGQISSEVPQNLSASRPQDRQFILSSKKLLLSDSGFYLCAWSPGTFREKLFFGSGTQLSVL.

Notes on this clone: The identical CDR3 is also encoded by other nucleotide sequences in the sample. The rearrangement uses TRBV2 and TRBJ2-7; 13 bases map to TRBD2. CDR3 length: 14 residues. CDR1 is SNHLY, CDR2 FYNNEI, per germline. The V and J ends lost 6 bases and 3 bases, in that order; junction bases with no gene match: 2. The CDR3 DNA follows: TGTGCCAGCAGGAGGACTAGCGGGGGCTACGAGCAGTACTTC. This sequence encodes CASRRTSGGYEQYF.

This chain uses TRBV27 with TRBJ1-2; 7 nucleotides agree with TRBD1. The CDR3 covers 14 residues. CDR1 and CDR2 (germline): MNHEY, SMNVEV (reference sequence). The V gene end was trimmed by 2 bases and the J gene end by 6 bases; junction bases not matched to a gene: 6. The CDR3, as DNA: TGTGCCAGCAGTTTAGCGACAGGGTTTGATGGCTACACCTTC. It codes for CASSLATGFDGYTF.

V gene TRBV10-3 combines with J gene TRBJ1-6; no clear D. V lost 5 bases and J 5 bases, leaving 7 bases between the germline ends. CDR3 size: 13 residues. From germline, CDR1 is ENHRY and CDR2 SYGVKD. The CDR3 loop is CAISKENNSPLHF. CDR3 DNA: TGTGCCATCAGTAAGGAGAATAATTCACCCCTCCACTTT.

The rearrangement uses TRBV6-4 and TRBJ2-1; TRBD1 is a possible D gene (5 bases). Trimming left V 6 bases short and J 0 bases short, with 15 bases between. This CDR3 spans 16 amino acids. Germline assignment: CDR1 MRHNA and CDR2 SNTAGT. DNA of the CDR3: TGTGCCAGCAGCCCGACAGACGCGAGCTCCTACAATGAGCAGTTCTTC. This gives the protein CASSPTDASSYNEQFF.

The chain couples TRBV25-1 to TRBJ1-2; tentatively, D is TRBD1 (5 bases). The CDR3 is 14 amino acids. CDR1 MGHDK and CDR2 SYGVNS come from the germline V gene. V was clipped by 1 base and J by 2 bases, with 8 bases between them. Here the CDR3 reads CASSELDTNYGYTF. The CDR3, as DNA: TGTGCCAGCAGTGAATTGGACACGAACTATGGCTACACCTTC.

This rearrangement joins TRBV11-2 to TRBJ2-1; 9 bases are a match to TRBD2. CDR3 length: 16 amino acids. V was clipped by 4 bases and J by 4 bases; unmatched bases: 8. Germline V gene sequence: CDR1 SGHAT, CDR2 FQNNGV. The CDR3 DNA follows: TGTGCCAGCAGCTCGGGACTAGCACCTCGGTACAATGAGCAGTTCTTC. This encodes CASSSGLAPRYNEQFF.

The chain carries TRBV9 and TRBJ2-1; TRBD2 is a possible D gene (6 bases). Germline V gives CDR1 SGDLS, CDR2 YYNGEE. V was shortened by 0 bases and J by 5 bases, with 12 bases between the two germline ends. The CDR3 consists of 15 residues. CDR3 residues: CASSVGTTSNNEQFF. CDR3 DNA sequence: TGTGCCAGCAGCGTAGGGACTACATCAAACAATGAGCAGTTCTTC.

The chain is built from TRBV15 and TRBJ1-4, with D hard to call. The CDR3 runs to 16 residues. V was cut by 0 bases and J by 3 bases, with 11 bases left in between. CDR1 LNHNV and CDR2 YYDKDF come from the germline V gene (reference sequence). In DNA form, the CDR3 reads TGTGCCACCAGCAGAGAGGGGAGGTGGGCTAATGAAAAACTGTTTTTT. Protein product: CATSREGRWANEKLFF.

V usage is TRBV6-2 or TRBV6-3 and J usage is TRBJ2-7; the D gene is possibly TRBD1 (6 bases). This CDR3 is built from 16 residues. Trimming shortened V by 2 bases and J by 7 bases, and 21 bases separated the two germline ends. Looked up from germline, CDR1 is MNHEY and CDR2 is SVGEGT. CDR3 sequence reads: CASSYPPGHSPEEQYF. CDR3 sequence (DNA): TGTGCCAGCAGTTACCCACCGGGACACAGCCCTGAAGAGCAGTACTTC.

The chain carries TRBV30 and TRBJ2-7; 9 bases align to TRBD1. Germline V gene data show CDR1 as GTSNPN and CDR2 as SVGIG (reference sequence). This CDR3 has 14 residues. After removal of 3 bases from V and 6 bases from J, the junction contained 9 bases not matched to a gene. The CDR3 region has the DNA TGTGCCTGGAGGCACTGGGACAGGGTGGGCGAGCAGTACTTC. This gives the protein CAWRHWDRVGEQYF. Variable domain in full (rest from reference TRBV30 and TRBJ2-7): SQTIHQWPATLVQPVGSPLSLECTVEGTSNPNLYWYRQAAGRGLQLLFYSVGIGQISSEVPQNLSASRPQDRQFILSSKKLLLSDSGFYLCAWRHWDRVGEQYFGPGTRLTVT.

This chain uses TRBV6-1 with TRBJ2-7; TRBD2 aligns across 11 bases. The CDR3 totals 19 residues. The germline CDR1 and CDR2 sequences are MNHNS and SASEGT. J was trimmed by 2 bases and V by 3 bases; bases with no gene match: 15. In nucleotides, the CDR3 is TGTGCCAGCAGTGAGCAGGCTAGCGGGGGGCCCGCCCTGACCTACGAGCAGTACTTC. The encoded protein is CASSEQASGGPALTYEQYF.

The chain combines TRBV19 with TRBJ1-1; D might be TRBD1 (6 bases). Germline CDR1 reads LNHDA; CDR2 reads SQIVND (reference sequence). CDR3 length: 12 amino acids. V was shortened by 8 bases and J by 3 bases, with 10 bases between the two germline ends. CDR3 protein: CASYRGYTEAFF. CDR3 coding DNA: TGTGCCAGTTATAGGGGGTACACTGAAGCTTTCTTT.

CDR3 loop: CASSPRPGVSVRGYTF. The CDR3 DNA reads TGTGCCAGCAGCCCCCGGCCGGGGGTTTCAGTTCGTGGCTACACCTTC. The chain recombines TRBV9 with TRBJ1-2; D is perhaps TRBD1 (5 bases). Germline CDR1 SGDLS, CDR2 YYNGEE. Trimming stripped 4 bases from V and 7 bases from J, with 23 bases between. The length of the CDR3 is 16 residues.

Written as DNA, the CDR3 is TGTGCCTGGAGGGACCACGGGACAGTTAATTCACCCCTCCACTTT. Residues: CAWRDHGTVNSPLHF. The chain recombines TRBV30 with TRBJ1-6, with 7 bases identical to TRBD1. The germline V gene has CDR1 GTSNPN and CDR2 SVGIG (reference sequence). After removal of 3 bases from V and 6 bases from J, the junction contained 8 bases not matched to a gene. The CDR3 has 15 amino acids.

This clone is medium-sized in the sample. The J gene is TRBJ2-7, the V gene TRBV9, with a weak D call TRBD2 (5 bases). CDR3 length: 14 amino acids. Germline assignment: CDR1 SGDLS and CDR2 YYNGEE. V shed 0 bases and J shed 1 base, with 8 bases lying between them. The CDR3 nucleotides read TGTGCCAGCAGCGTAGTGGGAGAGTCCTACGAGCAGTACTTC. Its protein is CASSVVGESYEQYF.

The rearrangement uses TRBV7-3 and TRBJ2-3, with D maybe TRBD1 (6 bases). The CDR3 has 14 residues. CDR1 SGHTA and CDR2 FQGTGA come from the germline V gene. Trimming took 6 bases from V and 4 from J, leaving 14 bases between them. CDR3 coding DNA: TGTGCCAGCAGTCGTAGGGGGACGCCAGATACGCAGTATTTT. Translation gives CASSRRGTPDTQYF.

The CDR3 is CASSQGGLSGGTDTQYF. The CDR3 coding sequence is TGTGCCAGCAGCCAAGGAGGTCTCAGCGGGGGCACAGATACGCAGTATTTT. This rearrangement joins TRBV4-2 to TRBJ2-3, with 7 bases aligning to TRBD2. The V segment lost 1 base and the J segment 1 base; nucleotides outside the gene matches: 8. Germline-derived CDR1 and CDR2 are LGHNA and YNFKEQ. This CDR3 contains 17 residues.

With regard to this clone: One end of the junction is discordant with germline, which a read error may explain. J is TRBJ1-1 and V is TRBV7-2, with TRBD1 matching over 7 bases. Germline V gene data show CDR1 as SGHTA and CDR2 as FQGNSA. The CDR3 spans 13 residues. The CDR3 region has the DNA TGTGCCAGCAGCACACGGGACAGATTGGGGTCCGGATTT. It is translated as CASSTRDRLGSGF.

The chain carries TRBV30 and TRBJ1-5, with 8 nucleotides matching TRBD1. With 1 base clipped from V and 1 base from J, the junction kept 12 bases outside the gene matches. The length of the CDR3 is 18 residues. Germline V lookup: CDR1 GTSNPN, CDR2 SVGIG (reference sequence). CDR3: CAWSGGTGTFPSNQPQHF. CDR3 DNA: TGTGCCTGGAGTGGGGGGACAGGAACATTTCCGAGCAATCAGCCCCAGCATTTT.

V gene TRBV18 combines with J gene TRBJ2-7, with TRBD1 matching over 10 bases. CDR3 size: 15 residues. Germline V gives CDR1 KGHSH, CDR2 LQKENI. Trimming cost V 4 bases and J 1 base; bases outside gene matches: 4. The DNA for the CDR3 is TGTGCCAGCTCACGGGACAGGGGTCCTTCCTACGAGCAGTACTTC. Residues: CASSRDRGPSYEQYF.

The chain joins TRBV6-2 or TRBV6-3 to TRBJ2-1; 8 bases fit TRBD2. Germline assignment: CDR1 MNHEY and CDR2 SVGEGT. Trimming removed 3 bases from V and 0 bases from J; junction bases left unmatched: 4. This CDR3 is built from 16 residues. CDR3 sequence (DNA): TGTGCCAGCAGTTATCTAGCGGGTAGCTCCTACAATGAGCAGTTCTTC. Residues: CASSYLAGSSYNEQFF.

The chain joins TRBV19 to TRBJ1-6; 11 bases match TRBD1. This CDR3 spans 13 amino acids. V lost 7 bases, J lost 8 bases, and 1 base stayed unmatched. Germline CDR1 reads LNHDA; CDR2 reads SQIVND (reference sequence). CDR3 nucleotides: TGTGCCAGTATGGGACAGGGGGATTCACCCCTCCACTTT. Translated: CASMGQGDSPLHF.

CDR3 nucleotides: TGTGCCAGCAGTAACCAGGCTTGGGCCACTGAAGCTTTCTTT. It yields the protein CASSNQAWATEAFF. The chain combines TRBV6-5 with TRBJ1-1, with D hard to call. From germline, CDR1 is MNHEY and CDR2 SVGAGI. The CDR3 runs 14 residues. Trimming pared 5 bases from V and 4 bases from J, leaving 14 bases between.

The V call is TRBV28, the J call TRBJ1-4; D remains ambiguous. CDR3 length equals 14 residues. Germline CDR1 is MDHEN and CDR2 is SYDVKM. The ends were cut back, 4 bases at V and 7 bases at J, with 13 bases in the middle. CDR3: CASSSPTGGEKLFF. In DNA, the CDR3 is TGTGCCAGCAGTTCCCCGACCGGCGGTGAAAAACTGTTTTTT.

This clone was found once. V usage is TRBV2 and J usage is TRBJ1-4, with D maybe TRBD1 (6 bases). The CDR3 has 14 amino acids. Germline V CDR1 and CDR2: SNHLY, FYNNEI. V was trimmed by 4 bases and J by 3 bases, leaving 9 bases between them. The CDR3: CASSAGVPNEKLFF. The CDR3, as DNA: TGTGCCAGCAGTGCAGGGGTCCCTAATGAAAAACTGTTTTTT.